This section outlines one T cell receptor (beta chain) sequence together with its context. Its specificity is unknown. The data were taken from a study of cytomegalovirus exposure and HLA in healthy donors. Background on the study: For the 300 to 400 genotyped donors, approximately 83% fell within the Caucasian-associated ancestry cluster.

CDR1 is SGHTA and CDR2 is FQGNSA in the germline V gene. The V end lost 6 bases, the J end lost 2 bases, and 14 bases lay between the germline ends. CDR3 length: 14 residues. Likely unrecorded immune exposures existed in these nominally healthy donors. PCR employed 60 Vbeta and 13 Jbeta primers. Produced via immunoSEQ multiplex PCR; TCRdb's table is partial and in-frame only. The sample shows about 150,000 clones, roughly 81% of them seen only once. General observations from the study: A later analysis by the authors found several of the most significant clusters apparently linked to common viral pathogens. Relative to the approximately 700-donor mean, N-insertions were reportedly fewer in an Asian-associated ancestry cluster in a later analysis.

The sequenced material came from PBMCs. The chain employs TRBV7-2 and TRBJ2-7, with D hard to call. The receptor comes from a woman aged 18-29 years in good health and CMV-seronegative. The CDR3 DNA sequence: TGTGCCAGCAGAACCGACTCTACCACCTACGAGCAGTACTTC. This translates into CASRTDSTTYEQYF.